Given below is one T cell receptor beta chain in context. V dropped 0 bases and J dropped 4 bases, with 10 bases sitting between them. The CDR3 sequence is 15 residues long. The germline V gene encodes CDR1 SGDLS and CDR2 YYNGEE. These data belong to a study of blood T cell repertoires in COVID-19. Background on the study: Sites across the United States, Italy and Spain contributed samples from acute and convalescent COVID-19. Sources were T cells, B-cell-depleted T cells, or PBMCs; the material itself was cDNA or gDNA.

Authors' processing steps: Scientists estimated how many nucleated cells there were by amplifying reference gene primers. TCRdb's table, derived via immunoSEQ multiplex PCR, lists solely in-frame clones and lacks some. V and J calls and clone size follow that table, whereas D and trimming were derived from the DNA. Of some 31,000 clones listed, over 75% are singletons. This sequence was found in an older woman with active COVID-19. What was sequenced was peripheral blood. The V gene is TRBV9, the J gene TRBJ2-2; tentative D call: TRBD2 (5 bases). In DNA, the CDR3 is TGTGCCAGCAGCGTAGTTGACTACGGCACCGGGGAGCTGTTTTTT. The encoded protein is CASSVVDYGTGELFF.